Presented here are 9 T cell receptor beta chains from one specimen sequenced in a study of monozygotic twins with inflammatory bowel disease. From its re-call of the 5' RACE reads, TCRdb lists each CDR3 protein once, without DNA. This listing includes about 150,000 distinct CDR3 sequences. The sequenced sample consisted of blood. These receptors all come from a human donor with ulcerative colitis or Crohn's disease, or a healthy co-twin of an affected twin (not recorded which).

The gene calls are TRBV7-9 and TRBJ2-1; checking the TCRdb D call of TRBD2 is not possible without DNA. CDR1 SEHNR and CDR2 FQNEAQ come from the germline V gene (reference sequence). The CDR3 consists of 16 residues. The CDR3: CASSLPLAGVLNEQFF. The full variable domain, completed using reference TRBV7-9 and TRBJ2-1, is DTGVSQNPRHKITKRGQNVTFRCDPISEHNRLYWYRQTLGQGPEFLTYFQNEAQLEKSRLLSDRFSAERPKGSFSTLEIQRTEQGDSAMYLCASSLPLAGVLNEQFFGPGTRLTVL.

This sequence joins TRBV25-1 and TRBJ2-7. The CDR3 runs 15 residues. The germline CDR1 and CDR2 sequences are MGHDK and SYGVNS. The CDR3 sequence is CASSSGNRGSYEQYF.

The chain links TRBV7-2 to TRBJ1-5. The V gene's germline CDR1 is SGHTA and CDR2 FQGNSA. CDR3 length: 15 amino acids. CDR3 region: CASSLGLSSNQPQHF.

The J gene is TRBJ1-1, the V gene TRBV5-1. The CDR3 runs to 12 residues. Germline CDR1 and CDR2: SGHRS and YFSETQ. CDR3: CASSLDLHEAFF.

The gene calls are TRBV20-1 and TRBJ2-1. CDR3 size: 15 residues. Germline V gives CDR1 DFQATT, CDR2 SNEGSKA (reference sequence). The CDR3 is CSARESKVLYNEQFF.

This sequence joins TRBV5-1 and TRBJ2-7; with no DNA, the TCRdb D assignment of TRBD1 cannot be verified. Per germline, CDR1 SGHRS and CDR2 YFSETQ. CDR3 length: 19 residues. CDR3 sequence: CASRDGRALTGRTFYEQYF.

The chain uses TRBV7-9 and TRBJ1-1; TCRdb indicates TRBD1, and absent DNA this call remains unverified. The CDR3 contains 15 residues. Germline V gives CDR1 SEHNR, CDR2 FQNEAQ (reference sequence). This chain's CDR3 is CASASGGYLNTEAFF.

The chain has TRBV28 and TRBJ2-1. From germline, CDR1 is MDHEN and CDR2 SYDVKM. The CDR3 runs to 14 residues. This CDR3 is CASIESASYNEQFF.

The CDR3 reads CASEVGEIQYF. The chain is built from TRBV19 and TRBJ2-5. The CDR3 is 11 amino acids. The V gene's germline CDR1 is LNHDA and CDR2 SQIVND (reference sequence). The whole variable domain, filled in from reference TRBV19 and TRBJ2-5, reads DGGITQSPKYLFRKEGQNVTLSCEQNLNHDAMYWYRQDPGQGLRLIYYSQIVNDFQKGDIAEGYSVSREKKESFPLTVTSAQKNPTAFYLCASEVGEIQYFGPGTRLLVL.